This paragraph covers one T cell receptor (beta chain) sequence. The data are from a study of fetal regulatory T cell absence and autoimmunity. V lost 0 bases to trimming and J lost 5 bases; unmatched junction nucleotides: 6. Germline CDR1 and CDR2: MGHRA and YSYEKL. This CDR3 spans 15 amino acids. The assay was immunoSEQ multiplex PCR, and TCRdb's table has in-frame clones only and misses some. The profile shows more than 85,000 clones, less than 80% of them singletons. The specimen was pancreas tissue. The receptor was isolated from a male donor with IPEX syndrome. The V and J genes are TRBV4-1 and TRBJ1-2, with 7 positions matching TRBD1. Here the CDR3 reads CASSQEPGTAYGYTF. Written as DNA, the CDR3 is TGCGCCAGCAGCCAAGAACCGGGGACAGCATATGGCTACACCTTC.